This T cell receptor beta chain was retrieved from a study of beta chain features in type 1 diabetes. This clone was detected a few times. Its antigen is undetermined. Stem cell-like memory, regulatory, central memory and naive CD4+ cells were sorted via CD45RO/CCR7/CD25/CD127/CD95/CD27. Populations isolated by sorting all had purity greater than 95%. The junction had 5 bases not matched to a gene; V was cut back by 5 bases and J by 10 bases. Germline V gene data show CDR1 as SNHLY and CDR2 as FYNNEI. This CDR3 is 12 amino acids long. Overall study findings and caveats: Overrepresentation of cells with high TCR expression could result from cDNA sequencing.

Expressed TCRB transcripts were sequenced, since all the RNA that had been isolated was reverse transcribed. Repertoires were generated with immunoSEQ multiplex PCR, while TCRdb's copy carries only in-frame clones and drops some. This table holds a few hundred thousand clones, around 20% found once. The receptor was derived from a woman aged 18 to 35 in good health. The chain couples TRBV2 to TRBJ2-1; 7 bases line up with TRBD2. The sequenced sample was naive CD4+ T cells from blood. The CDR3 DNA follows: TGTGCCAGCAGTAGACTAGCACGGGAGCAGTTCTTC. It encodes CASSRLAREQFF.